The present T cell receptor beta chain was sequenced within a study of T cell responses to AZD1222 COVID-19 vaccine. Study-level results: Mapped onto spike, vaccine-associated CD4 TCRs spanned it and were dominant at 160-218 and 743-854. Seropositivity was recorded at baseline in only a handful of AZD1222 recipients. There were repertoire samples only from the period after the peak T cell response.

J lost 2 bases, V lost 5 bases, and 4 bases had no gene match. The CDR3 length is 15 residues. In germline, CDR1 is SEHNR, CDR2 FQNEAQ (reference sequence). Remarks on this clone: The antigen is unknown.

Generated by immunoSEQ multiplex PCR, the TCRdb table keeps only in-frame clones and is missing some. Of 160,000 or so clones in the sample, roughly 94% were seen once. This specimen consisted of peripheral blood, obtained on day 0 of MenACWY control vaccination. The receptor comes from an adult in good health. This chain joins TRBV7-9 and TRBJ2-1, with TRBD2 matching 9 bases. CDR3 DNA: TGTGCCAGCAGCCCTGGGACTAGCCCCTACAATGAGCAGTTCTTC. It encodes CASSPGTSPYNEQFF.